The next 10 T cell receptor beta chains were all read from a single sample in a study of CD8+ T cells in alopecia areata. It was cDNA, reverse transcribed from extracted RNA, that served as the sequencing template. The protocol was immunoSEQ multiplex PCR, while the TCRdb copy is restricted to in-frame clones and leaves out a portion. The sample carries around 160,000 clones, less than 70% recorded once. Treatment specified: oral pan-JAK inhibitor, 5-10 mg twice daily. The source material was CD4+ T cells sorted from blood, sampled at week 24, from a patient treated with tofacitinib. The receptors stem from a human donor with alopecia areata.

This clone was picked up a small number of times. The gene calls are TRBV5-1 and TRBJ2-7; maybe TRBD1 (5 bases). The germline V gene encodes CDR1 SGHRS and CDR2 YFSETQ. The CDR3 covers 14 residues. The V gene lost 5 bases and the J gene lost 1 base, with 13 bases spanning the gap. The CDR3 coding sequence is TGCGCCAGCAGAGGGGCCAAGGGGTCCTACGAGCAGTACTTC. Translation gives CASRGAKGSYEQYF.

The chain is built from TRBV6-1 and TRBJ1-1; D is possibly TRBD1 (6 bases). Looked up from germline, CDR1 is MNHNS and CDR2 is SASEGT. Trimming shortened V by 6 bases and J by 1 base, and 12 bases separated the two germline ends. There are 14 residues in the CDR3. CDR3 bases: TGTGCCAGCAGGCCGACAGGCAAGAACACTGAAGCTTTCTTT. Protein sequence: CASRPTGKNTEAFF.

The rearrangement joins TRBV27 to TRBJ2-6; D remains ambiguous. This CDR3 is 14 amino acids long. V was pared by 6 bases and J by 4 bases, with 10 bases between. CDR1 is MNHEY, CDR2 SMNVEV, per germline (reference sequence). This chain's CDR3 is CASSNPRGANVLTF. The CDR3 nucleotides read TGTGCCAGCAGCAATCCACGAGGGGCCAACGTCCTGACTTTC.

The rearrangement links TRBV10-3 to TRBJ2-5; 10 bases are shared with TRBD2. Germline V gene lookup returns CDR1 ENHRY and CDR2 SYGVKD. V dropped 6 bases and J dropped 5; count of bases not matched to a gene: 9. This CDR3 comprises 15 residues. CDR3 nucleotides: TGTGCCATCAGACGGAGCGGGGGGGCCGATGAGACCCAGTACTTC. This sequence encodes CAIRRSGGADETQYF.

This clone was detected a few times. V gene TRBV29-1 combines with J gene TRBJ1-1; D is uncertain. The V gene's germline CDR1 is SQVTM and CDR2 ANQGSEA. Trimming stripped 5 bases from V and 0 bases from J, with 10 bases between. The CDR3 length is 13 residues. CDR3 DNA: TGCAGCGTTTCGTCCCCTTTGAACACTGAAGCTTTCTTT. This translates into CSVSSPLNTEAFF.

The chain uses TRBV20-1 and TRBJ2-5; D ambiguous. Trimming pared 5 bases from V and 3 bases from J, leaving 7 bases between. The germline gives CDR1 DFQATT, CDR2 SNEGSKA (reference sequence). The CDR3 is 11 residues long. DNA for the CDR3: TGCAGTGCTGGACGTGAAGAGACCCAGTACTTC. Amino acids: CSAGREETQYF.

This chain connects TRBV6-5 to TRBJ2-7, with 10 bases fitting TRBD2. The V gene end was trimmed by 0 bases and the J gene end by 2 bases; junction bases not matched to a gene: 4. The CDR3 consists of 16 residues. Germline CDR1 MNHEY, CDR2 SVGAGI. The CDR3 here is CASSYSPSGGPYEQYF. In DNA form, the CDR3 reads TGTGCCAGCAGTTACTCGCCTAGCGGGGGCCCCTACGAGCAGTACTTC.

Worth noting for this clone: This may be a read error: a much more frequent sequence differs by one nucleotide. J is TRBJ2-5 and V is TRBV6-5, with TRBD2 identical over 14 bases. The CDR3 loop spans 13 amino acids. Per germline, CDR1 MNHEY and CDR2 SVGAGI. The junction had 0 bases not matched to a gene; V was cut back by 8 bases and J by 4 bases. In DNA form, the CDR3 reads TGTGCCAGCGGACTAGCGGGGGGAGAGACCCAGTACTTC. Its translation is CASGLAGGETQYF.

This chain joins TRBV15 and TRBJ2-1; D may be TRBD1 (5 bases). The germline V gene has CDR1 LNHNV and CDR2 YYDKDF (reference sequence). The CDR3 has 12 residues. Trimming removed 7 bases from V and 6 bases from J, with 10 bases in between. Written as DNA, the CDR3 is TGTGCCACCAAGCTAGGGGCCAATGAGCAGTTCTTC. It codes for CATKLGANEQFF.

The J gene is TRBJ2-5, the V gene TRBV4-2; 16 bases match TRBD2. J gave up 4 bases and V 4 bases, and 9 bases lay outside the gene matches. The CDR3 spans 18 residues. Germline V CDR1 and CDR2: LGHNA, YNFKEQ. CDR3 amino acids: CASSPGTSGGASRETQYF. The CDR3 coding sequence is TGTGCCAGCAGCCCCGGGACTAGCGGGGGGGCGAGTCGAGAGACCCAGTACTTC.